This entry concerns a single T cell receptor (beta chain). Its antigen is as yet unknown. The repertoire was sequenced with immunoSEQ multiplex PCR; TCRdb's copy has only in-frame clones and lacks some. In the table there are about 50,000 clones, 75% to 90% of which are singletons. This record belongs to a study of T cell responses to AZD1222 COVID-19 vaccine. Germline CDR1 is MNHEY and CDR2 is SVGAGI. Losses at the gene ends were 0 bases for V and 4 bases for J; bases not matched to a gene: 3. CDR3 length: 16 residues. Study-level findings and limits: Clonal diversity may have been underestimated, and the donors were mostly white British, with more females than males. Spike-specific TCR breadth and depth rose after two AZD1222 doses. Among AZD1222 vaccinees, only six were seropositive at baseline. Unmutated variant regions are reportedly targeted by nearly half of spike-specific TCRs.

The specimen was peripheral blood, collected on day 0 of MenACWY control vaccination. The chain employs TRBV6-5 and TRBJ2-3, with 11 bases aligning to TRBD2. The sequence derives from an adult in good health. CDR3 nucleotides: TGTGCCAGCAGTTACTCGGCACTAGCGGGAGCAGATACGCAGTATTTT. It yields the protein CASSYSALAGADTQYF.